The 16 T cell receptor beta chains below were found in one sample sequenced in a study of blood T cell repertoires in COVID-19. Profiling relied on immunoSEQ multiplex PCR, and the TCRdb table lists in-frame clones only, not all of them. The sample holds approximately 260,000 clones, about 81% seen once. Input material: PBMCs or T cells enriched from blood (not recorded which). The receptor source for this set is a man aged 25 to 40 with acute COVID-19.

The V and J genes are TRBV5-4 and TRBJ1-1, with D unclear. This CDR3 spans 13 amino acids. CDR1 is SGHNT, CDR2 YYREEE, per germline (reference sequence). Trimming removed 0 bases from V and 6 bases from J, with 9 bases in between. CDR3 loop: CASSLEAGAEAFF. CDR3 nucleotides: TGTGCCAGCAGCTTGGAGGCAGGCGCTGAAGCTTTCTTT.

This clone was seen more than once but under ten times. The V gene is TRBV27, the J gene TRBJ2-2; D possibly corresponds to TRBD2 (5 bases). The CDR3 runs 14 residues. V dropped 6 bases and J dropped 2 bases, with 10 bases sitting between them. Germline V gene lookup returns CDR1 MNHEY and CDR2 SMNVEV (reference sequence). The CDR3 DNA sequence: TGTGCCAGCAGAAATAGCGTTAACACCGGGGAGCTGTTTTTT. This gives the protein CASRNSVNTGELFF.

The chain links TRBV15 to TRBJ2-7; D remains unclear. The CDR3 is 14 residues long. Germline V gene data show CDR1 as LNHNV and CDR2 as YYDKDF (reference sequence). V was shortened by 4 bases and J by 0 bases, with 10 bases between the two germline ends. The CDR3 protein is CATSTGPSSYEQYV. The CDR3 nucleotides read TGTGCCACCAGCACCGGTCCGAGCTCCTACGAGCAGTACGTC.

This sequence joins TRBV11-1 and TRBJ1-4, with TRBD1 identical over 7 bases. The germline V gene has CDR1 SGHAT and CDR2 FQDESV (reference sequence). CDR3 size: 14 residues. V was pared by 4 bases and J by 11 bases, with 10 bases of the junction left unmatched. This chain's CDR3 is CASSSGQDLEKLFF. CDR3 sequence (DNA): TGTGCCAGCAGCTCCGGACAGGACCTTGAGAAACTGTTTTTT.

The chain links TRBV18 to TRBJ2-6; possible D gene TRBD1, 5 bases. Germline-derived CDR1 and CDR2 are KGHSH and LQKENI. The CDR3 extends over 18 amino acids. V lost 10 bases to trimming and J lost 0 bases, with 22 bases between them. CDR3: CATAALGQASSGANVLTF. In nucleotides, the CDR3 is TGTGCCACGGCTGCGTTGGGGCAGGCAAGCTCTGGGGCCAACGTCCTGACTTTC.

CDR3 DNA: TGTGCCAGCAGTTTATCCCTTGAGTACGTGAACACTGAAGCTTTCTTT. Translating it yields CASSLSLEYVNTEAFF. The chain has TRBV27 and TRBJ1-1; D call uncertain. This CDR3 is 16 amino acids long. The V gene's germline CDR1 is MNHEY and CDR2 SMNVEV (reference sequence). V lost 0 bases and J lost 0, with 11 bases in between.

The J gene is TRBJ2-1, the V gene TRBV28; tentative D call: TRBD2 (7 bases). Germline V gene lookup returns CDR1 MDHEN and CDR2 SYDVKM. This CDR3 is 14 amino acids long. Trimming stripped 8 bases from V and 2 bases from J, with 13 bases between. CDR3 in DNA: TGTGCCAGCGTCGAGGGGGGGGCCTACAATGAGCAGTTCTTC. It translates to CASVEGGAYNEQFF.

This rearrangement joins TRBV3-1 (or the pseudogene TRBV3-2) to TRBJ1-2; TRBD1 aligns across 12 bases. J gave up 3 bases and V 5 bases, and 10 bases lay outside the gene matches. This CDR3 contains 17 residues. The germline gives CDR1 LGHDT, CDR2 YNNKEL (reference sequence). CDR3 loop: CASSSKGTGGAHYGYTF. CDR3 nucleotide sequence: TGTGCCAGCAGCTCCAAGGGGACAGGGGGCGCCCACTATGGCTACACCTTC.

This chain joins TRBV3-1 (or the pseudogene TRBV3-2) and TRBJ1-2, with D tentatively TRBD1 (5 bases). Germline CDR1 and CDR2: LGHDT and YNNKEL (reference sequence). V lost 4 bases and J lost 4, with 16 bases in between. This CDR3 comprises 15 residues. The CDR3 DNA reads as TGTGCCAGCAGCCCGGGGGGGTCCCGAGGCTATGGCTACACCTTC. It codes for CASSPGGSRGYGYTF.

J is TRBJ1-6 and V is TRBV27; D possibly corresponds to TRBD1 (5 bases). The CDR3 is 11 residues long. Germline-derived CDR1 and CDR2 are MNHEY and SMNVEV (reference sequence). Trimming left V 5 bases short and J 13 bases short, with 9 bases between. CDR3 residues: CASSPGGPLHF. The CDR3 DNA follows: TGTGCCAGCAGTCCGGGGGGGCCCCTCCACTTT.

The rearrangement links TRBV5-4 to TRBJ1-1; D remains unclear. Germline-derived CDR1 and CDR2 are SGHNT and YYREEE (reference sequence). V lost 3 bases and J 5 bases, leaving 20 bases between the germline ends. The CDR3 covers 16 residues. CDR3: CASSSRGQTAKTEAFF. CDR3 nucleotides: TGTGCCAGCAGCTCCCGAGGGCAGACGGCGAAGACTGAAGCTTTCTTT. The full variable domain, rest sourced from reference TRBV5-4 and TRBJ1-1, is ETGVTQSPTHLIKTRGQQVTLRCSSQSGHNTVSWYQQALGQGPQFIFQYYREEENGRGNFPPRFSGLQFPNYSSELNVNALELDDSALYLCASSSRGQTAKTEAFFGQGTRLTVV.

The V and J genes are TRBV6-5 and TRBJ1-4; tentatively, D is TRBD1 (5 bases). This CDR3 has 12 residues. V lost 8 bases, J lost 5 bases, and 9 bases lay in between. CDR1 is MNHEY and CDR2 is SVGAGI in the germline V gene. CDR3 in amino acids: CASGRGNEKLFF. CDR3 in DNA: TGTGCCAGCGGGCGGGGGAATGAAAAACTGTTTTTT.

This chain links TRBV7-6 with TRBJ2-1; D gene uncertain. V was trimmed by 5 bases and J by 0 bases, leaving 17 bases between them. CDR1 and CDR2 from the germline V gene are SGHVS and FNYEAQ. The CDR3 totals 17 residues. The CDR3 is CASSHGSPSGSYNEQFF. The CDR3 DNA follows: TGTGCCAGCAGCCACGGTAGTCCCTCGGGCTCCTACAATGAGCAGTTCTTC. The variable domain in full, with the rest retrieved from reference TRBV7-6 and TRBJ2-1, is GAGVSQSPRYKVTKRGQDVALRCDPISGHVSLYWYRQALGQGPEFLTYFNYEAQQDKSGLPNDRFSAERPEGSISTLTIQRTEQRDSAMYRCASSHGSPSGSYNEQFFGPGTRLTVL.

The chain carries TRBV11-3 and TRBJ2-2, with 8 bases lining up with TRBD1. CDR1 and CDR2 (germline): SGHNT, YENEEA. This CDR3 has 16 amino acids. V trimming: 5 bases; J trimming: 5 bases; junction bases outside the gene matches: 10. This chain's CDR3 is CASSLTGTGQTGELFF. CDR3 bases: TGTGCCAGCAGCCTCACCGGGACAGGCCAAACCGGGGAGCTGTTTTTT.

The chain carries TRBV11-2 and TRBJ2-7; tentative D call: TRBD1 (5 bases). Germline CDR1 and CDR2: SGHAT and FQNNGV. Trimming removed 3 bases at V and 2 bases at J, with 14 bases between. This CDR3 comprises 15 residues. CDR3 in DNA: TGTGCCAGCAGCTTCGTTACAGGCGACCCCTACGAGCAGTACGTC. Protein sequence: CASSFVTGDPYEQYV.

This rearrangement joins TRBV5-4 to TRBJ1-2; no definite D call. Germline V gives CDR1 SGHNT, CDR2 YYREEE (reference sequence). V lost 4 bases and J lost 8, with 12 bases in between. This CDR3 is 12 amino acids long. The CDR3 here is CASSGRLQGYTF. The CDR3 DNA is TGTGCCAGCAGCGGGAGATTACAGGGCTACACCTTC.